The text below deals with one T cell receptor beta chain. Different DNA sequences within this sample yield the same CDR3. This entry belongs to a study of blood T cell repertoires in COVID-19. The wider study: Donors in the United States, Italy and Spain gave samples during acute or convalescent COVID-19.

Here immunoSEQ multiplex PCR was the method, and the copy in TCRdb shows in-frame clones only, minus some. The sample holds around 270,000 clones, 88% seen once. Germline V CDR1 and CDR2: SGDLS, YYNGEE. J gave up 4 bases and V 0 bases, and 6 bases lay outside the gene matches. The CDR3 is 15 residues long. The specimen was PBMCs or T cells enriched from blood (not recorded which). The chain combines TRBV9 with TRBJ2-5, with 7 positions matching TRBD1. The source of this sequence is a woman in her thirties or forties who had been exposed to COVID-19. The CDR3 DNA follows: TGTGCCAGCAGCGTAGCAGGGGGAAGGGGAGAGACCCAGTACTTC. Amino acids: CASSVAGGRGETQYF.